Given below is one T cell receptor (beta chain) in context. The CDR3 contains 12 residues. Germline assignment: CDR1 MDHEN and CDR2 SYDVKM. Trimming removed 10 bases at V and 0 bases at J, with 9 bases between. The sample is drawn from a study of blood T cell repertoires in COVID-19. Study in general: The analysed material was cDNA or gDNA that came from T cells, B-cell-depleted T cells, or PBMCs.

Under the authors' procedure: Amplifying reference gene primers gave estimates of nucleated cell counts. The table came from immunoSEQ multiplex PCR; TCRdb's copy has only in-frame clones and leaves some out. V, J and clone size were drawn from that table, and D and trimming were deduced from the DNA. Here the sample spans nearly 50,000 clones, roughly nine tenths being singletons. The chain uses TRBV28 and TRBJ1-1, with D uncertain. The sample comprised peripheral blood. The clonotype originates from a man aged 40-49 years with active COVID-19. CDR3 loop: CAITRVNTEAFF. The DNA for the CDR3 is TGTGCCATCACCCGCGTGAACACTGAAGCTTTCTTT.